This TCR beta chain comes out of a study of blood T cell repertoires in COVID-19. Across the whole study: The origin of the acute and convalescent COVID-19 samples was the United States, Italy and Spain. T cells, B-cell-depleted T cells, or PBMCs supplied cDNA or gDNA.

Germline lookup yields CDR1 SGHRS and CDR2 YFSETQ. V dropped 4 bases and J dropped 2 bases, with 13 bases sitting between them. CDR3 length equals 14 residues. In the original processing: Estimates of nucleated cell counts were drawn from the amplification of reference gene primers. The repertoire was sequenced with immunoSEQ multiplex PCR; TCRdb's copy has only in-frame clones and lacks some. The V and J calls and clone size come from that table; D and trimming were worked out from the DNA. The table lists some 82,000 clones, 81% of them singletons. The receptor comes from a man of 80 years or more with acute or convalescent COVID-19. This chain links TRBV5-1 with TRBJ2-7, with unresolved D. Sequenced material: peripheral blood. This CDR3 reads CASSPRLSAYEQYF. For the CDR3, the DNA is TGCGCCAGCAGCCCCCGATTAAGCGCCTACGAGCAGTACTTC.